The T cell receptor (beta chain) described here comes from a study of blood T cell repertoires in COVID-19. As for the study in general: Donors in the United States, Italy and Spain gave samples during acute or convalescent COVID-19.

This clone was seen once. Germline values: CDR1 SQVTM, CDR2 ANQGSEA. The CDR3 has 13 amino acids. The V segment lost 1 base and the J segment 5 bases; nucleotides outside the gene matches: 3. Clones were read by immunoSEQ multiplex PCR, and TCRdb kept only the in-frame ones, dropping some. The profile shows over 100,000 clones, roughly 84% of them singletons. The sequenced sample was peripheral blood. The TCR sequence derives from a man aged 55 to 69 with acute or convalescent COVID-19. The rearrangement links TRBV29-1 to TRBJ1-1; 8 bases map to TRBD1. The CDR3 DNA is TGCAGCGTTGAAGCAACAGGGGGGACTGAAGCTTTCTTT. Its protein is CSVEATGGTEAFF.